This T cell receptor beta chain was recovered during a study of early T cells in non-severe SARS-CoV-2 infection. Study details: Sequencing used unsorted whole-blood bulk RNA, so chains lack pairing. Study conclusions and caveats: Comparison of clonotypes with VDJdb favored anti-spike CD8 responses while missing private and CD4 specificities.

To note about this clonotype: The target antigen is unknown.

Each CDR3 protein gets one entry after TCRdb re-called the 5' RACE reads with MiXCR. Of some 100,000 distinct CDR3 sequences in the sample, roughly 14% were seen once. The source is an adult who was a healthcare worker with PCR-confirmed SARS-CoV-2 infection or an uninfected control (not recorded which). Sequenced material: whole blood.

The CDR3: CASSLVTYSTDTQYF. The CDR3 region has the DNA TGTGCCAGCAGCTTAGTTACATACAGCACAGATACGCAGTATTTT. The chain couples TRBV7-2 to TRBJ2-3; D is unresolved. V lost 1 base and J 0 bases, leaving 8 bases between the germline ends. Per the germline V gene, CDR1 is SGHTA and CDR2 is FQGNSA. The CDR3 consists of 15 residues.